The rows below give T cell receptor beta chains drawn from one sample of a study of graft-versus-host responses after intestinal transplantation. Profiling relied on immunoSEQ multiplex PCR, and the TCRdb table lists in-frame clones only, not all of them. The sample carries fewer than 150,000 clones, around nine tenths recorded once. These receptors' targets are unknown. The sequencing used unstimulated CD4+ T cells sorted from spleen or lymph node cells, collected before intestinal transplant. The source is a human donor who received an intestinal transplant. Each CDR3 is given with its conserved first and last residue. The order of the fields is V gene, D gene, J gene, clone size, CDR3 DNA, CDR3 protein. The D gene is left open where the match is weak. Size tells how often a clone was seen (once, few, many) or the class of an expanded clone, and some rows leave it out.

TRBV9,NA,TRBJ1-4,NA,TGTGCCAGCAGCGTAGGGTGGACGGGAAAACTGTTTTTT,CASSVGWTGKLFF
TRBV5-6,NA,TRBJ1-2,NA,TGTGCCAGCAGCTCCAACTATGGCTACACCTTC,CASSSNYGYTF
TRBV19,NA,TRBJ1-2,NA,TGTGCCAGTAGTCTTCGACGGAACTATGGCTACACCTTC,CASSLRRNYGYTF
TRBV5-4,TRBD2,TRBJ2-2,NA,TGTGCCAGCAGCTTGGTCATGGGTCGCGGGGGAGGCGGGGAGCTGTTTTTT,CASSLVMGRGGGGELFF
TRBV2,NA,TRBJ1-1,NA,TGTGCCAGCAGGGCGGGACACACTGGGAACACTGAAGCTTTCTTT,CASRAGHTGNTEAFF
TRBV7-7,TRBD2,TRBJ2-5,NA,TGTGCCAGCAGCCTAGCGGGGGGTGGCCGGGCGACCCAGTACTTC,CASSLAGGGRATQYF
TRBV4-2,NA,TRBJ1-5,NA,TGTGCCAGCAGCCAAGACCGGGACAACAATCAGCCCCAGCATTTT,CASSQDRDNNQPQHF
TRBV15,NA,TRBJ1-6,NA,TGTGCCACCAGCAGAGACAGGGTGTCCTATAATTCACCCCTCCACTTT,CATSRDRVSYNSPLHF
TRBV10-2,NA,TRBJ1-2,NA,TGCGCCAGCAGTGATTTTCCGTCCTCGGTTTATGGCTACACCTTC,CASSDFPSSVYGYTF
TRBV6-5,TRBD1,TRBJ2-2,once,TGTGCCAGCAGTACCGGGACAGGGTCCGGGGAGCTGTTTTTT,CASSTGTGSGELFF
TRBV7-2,NA,TRBJ1-2,NA,TGTGCCAGCAGCTTAGGGTTGTCGAGGTATGGCTACACCTTC,CASSLGLSRYGYTF
TRBV19,TRBD2,TRBJ2-2,few,TGTGCCAGTAACGGACTAGCGGGGGGATCCGGGGAGCTGTTTTTT,CASNGLAGGSGELFF
TRBV18,NA,TRBJ1-1,NA,TGTGCCAGCTCACCACAGGGTAGCTCTGAAGCTTTCTTT,CASSPQGSSEAFF
TRBV4-1,NA,TRBJ1-2,NA,TGCGCCAGCAGCGTAGGGAGACGTAACTATGGCTACACCTTC,CASSVGRRNYGYTF
TRBV15,NA,TRBJ2-7,NA,TGTGCCACCAGCAGAGATCGAAGGGGGGGTGCGTACGAGCAGTACTTC,CATSRDRRGGAYEQYF
TRBV5-8,TRBD2,TRBJ2-3,NA,TGTGCCAACCAGCGGGACGGTAGGGATACGCAGTATTTT,CANQRDGRDTQYF
TRBV5-4,NA,TRBJ1-1,NA,TGTGCCAGCAGCTTGTTACAGGTGGGATTGAACACTGAAGCTTTCTTT,CASSLLQVGLNTEAFF
TRBV7-6,TRBD1,TRBJ2-5,NA,TGTGCCAGCAGCTTAGCCCTGACAGGGTCGGAGACCCAGTACTTC,CASSLALTGSETQYF
TRBV6-5,TRBD2,TRBJ2-3,NA,TGTGCCAGCATGCGGGACTACAGCACAGATACGCAGTATTTT,CASMRDYSTDTQYF
TRBV2,NA,TRBJ2-1,NA,TGTGCCAGCAGGACTGGGCCCTACAATGAGCAGTTCTTC,CASRTGPYNEQFF
TRBV7-3,TRBD1,TRBJ2-1,NA,TGTGCCAGCAGCTCAACAGGGGAAAATGAGCAGTTCTTC,CASSSTGENEQFF
TRBV19,NA,TRBJ2-5,NA,TGTGCCAGTAGTCGAACAGGGGCCAGCGGGGTGTGGGAGACCCAGTACTTC,CASSRTGASGVWETQYF
TRBV27,NA,TRBJ2-3,NA,TGTGCCAGCAGTTTAAGGAGACAGACGGAATCAGATACGCAGTATTTT,CASSLRRQTESDTQYF
TRBV27,NA,TRBJ1-3,NA,TGTGCCAGCCCAAACGGGGCAGGGCCACACTCTGGAAACACCATATATTTT,CASPNGAGPHSGNTIYF
TRBV6-1,TRBD2,TRBJ2-5,NA,TGTGCCAGCAGCCGGAATAGCGGGGGAGAGACCCAGTACTTC,CASSRNSGGETQYF
TRBV15,NA,TRBJ1-3,once,TGTGCCACCAGCAGAGATCTTGTTGGGGGGCAGGCCATATATTTT,CATSRDLVGGQAIYF
TRBV18,TRBD1,TRBJ1-3,once,TGTGCCAGCTCACCACCACAGGGGTTCCACACCATATATTTT,CASSPPQGFHTIYF
TRBV4-1,NA,TRBJ2-7,few,TGCGCCAGCAGCCAAGATCTCGGGGGGCGGGACGAGCAGTACTTC,CASSQDLGGRDEQYF
TRBV19,NA,TRBJ2-4,NA,TGTGCCAGTAGTATAGACGCCAAAAACATTCAGTACTTC,CASSIDAKNIQYF
TRBV18,NA,TRBJ2-5,NA,TGTGCCAGCTCACCATCGGGTAGCGGCGTTCGAGAGACCCAGTACTTC,CASSPSGSGVRETQYF
TRBV20-1,NA,TRBJ2-7,NA,TGCAGTGCAGAACAGTGGAACGAGCAGTACTTC,CSAEQWNEQYF